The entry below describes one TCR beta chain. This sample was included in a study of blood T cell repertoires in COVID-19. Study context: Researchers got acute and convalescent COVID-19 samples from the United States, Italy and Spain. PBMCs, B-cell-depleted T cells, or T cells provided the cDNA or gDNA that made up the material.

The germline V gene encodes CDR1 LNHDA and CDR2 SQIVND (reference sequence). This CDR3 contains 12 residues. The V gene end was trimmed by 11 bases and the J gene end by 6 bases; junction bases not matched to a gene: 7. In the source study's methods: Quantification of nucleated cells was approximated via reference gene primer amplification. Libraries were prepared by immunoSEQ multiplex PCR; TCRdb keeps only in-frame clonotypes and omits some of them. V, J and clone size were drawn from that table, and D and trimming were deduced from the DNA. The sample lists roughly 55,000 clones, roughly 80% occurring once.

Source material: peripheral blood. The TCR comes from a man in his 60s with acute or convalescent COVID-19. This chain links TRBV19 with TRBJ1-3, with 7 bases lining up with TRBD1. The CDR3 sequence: CAAGGFVNTIYF. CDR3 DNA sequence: TGTGCCGCAGGGGGATTTGTAAACACCATATATTTT.